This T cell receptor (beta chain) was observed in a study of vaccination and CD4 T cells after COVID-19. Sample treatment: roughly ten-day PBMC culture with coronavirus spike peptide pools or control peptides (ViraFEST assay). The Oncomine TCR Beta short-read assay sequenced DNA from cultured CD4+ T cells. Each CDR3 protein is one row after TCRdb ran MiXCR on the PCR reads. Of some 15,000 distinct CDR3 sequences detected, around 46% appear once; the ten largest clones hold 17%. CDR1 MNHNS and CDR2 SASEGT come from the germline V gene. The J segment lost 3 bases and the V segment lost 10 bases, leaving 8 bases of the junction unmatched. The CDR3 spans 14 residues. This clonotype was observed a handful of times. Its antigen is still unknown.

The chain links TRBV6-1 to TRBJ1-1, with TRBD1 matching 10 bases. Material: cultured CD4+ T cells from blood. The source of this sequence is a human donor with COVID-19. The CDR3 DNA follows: TGTGCCACCAACAGACAGGGGGCCCACACTGAAGCTTTCTTT. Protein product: CATNRQGAHTEAFF.